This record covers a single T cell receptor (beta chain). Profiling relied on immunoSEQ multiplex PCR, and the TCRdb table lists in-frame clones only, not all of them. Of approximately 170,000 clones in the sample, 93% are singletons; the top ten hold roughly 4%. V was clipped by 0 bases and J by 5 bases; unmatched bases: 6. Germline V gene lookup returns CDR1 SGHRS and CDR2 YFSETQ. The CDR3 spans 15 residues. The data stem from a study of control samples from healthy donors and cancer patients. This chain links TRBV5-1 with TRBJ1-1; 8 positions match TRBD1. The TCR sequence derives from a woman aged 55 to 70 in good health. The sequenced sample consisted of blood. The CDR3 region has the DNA TGCGCCAGCAGCTTGGTCCAGGGGGCTGTTACTGAAGCTTTCTTT. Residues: CASSLVQGAVTEAFF.